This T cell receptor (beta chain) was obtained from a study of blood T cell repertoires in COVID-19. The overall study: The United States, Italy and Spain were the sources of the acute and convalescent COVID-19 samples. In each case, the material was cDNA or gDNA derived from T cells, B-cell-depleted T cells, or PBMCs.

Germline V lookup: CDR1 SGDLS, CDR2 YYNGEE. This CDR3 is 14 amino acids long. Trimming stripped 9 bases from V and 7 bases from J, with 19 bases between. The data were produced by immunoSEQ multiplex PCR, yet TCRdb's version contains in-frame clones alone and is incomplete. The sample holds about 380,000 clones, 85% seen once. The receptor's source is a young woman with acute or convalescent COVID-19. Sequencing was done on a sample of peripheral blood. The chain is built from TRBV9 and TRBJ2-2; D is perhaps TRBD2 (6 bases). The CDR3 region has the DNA TGTGCCACCACGCCGGGACTGAGGGACGGGGAGCTGTTTTTT. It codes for CATTPGLRDGELFF.